This T cell receptor (beta chain) was sequenced for a study of lung T cells in sarcoidosis with Löfgren's syndrome. Study in general: Repertoire analyses centered on Löfgren's syndrome patients.

General study findings and limits: Multiple Löfgren's syndrome patients reportedly shared TRAV12-1 and TRBV2 CDR3 motifs. Paired TRAV12-1/TRBV2 TCRs showed CDR3 homology and preferential pairing. Versus controls, Löfgren's syndrome patients reportedly showed TRAV12-1 and TRBV2 as most expanded.

There are many counts of this clonotype. As yet, its antigen is unknown. V was clipped by 5 bases and J by 0 bases, with 7 bases between them. The length of the CDR3 is 12 residues. Germline lookup yields CDR1 DFQATT and CDR2 SNEGSKA (reference sequence). In TCRdb, the reads were re-called with MiXCR into one record per CDR3 protein. The sample yields 60,000 to 70,000 distinct CDR3 sequences, about 20% seen once. This clonotype was obtained from a human donor with sarcoidosis (Löfgren's syndrome or another form), or a control subject (not recorded which). The chain recombines TRBV20-1 with TRBJ1-1; D unresolved. The sequenced sample consisted of CD4+ T cells from PBMCs. CDR3 bases: TGCAGTGCTCCGTTCCTGAACACTGAAGCTTTCTTT. Amino acids: CSAPFLNTEAFF.